The 5 T cell receptor beta chains given below trace back to one sample, sequenced in a study of long-term antiretroviral therapy in people with HIV. Survey level was the resolution at which the v3.0 immunoSEQ assay ran. Assay used: immunoSEQ multiplex PCR; TCRdb lists only in-frame clones, some missing. Counted here are some 27,000 clones, approximately 85% occurring once; the ten biggest clones make up around 8.2%. The sequencing used unsorted PBMCs, collected 3 years after starting antiretroviral therapy. These receptors all stem from a man aged 40-49 years with HIV.

This CDR3 reads CASSPRGGNRGSYEQYF. DNA for the CDR3: TGCGCCAGCAGCCCCCGAGGAGGAAATCGGGGCTCCTACGAGCAGTACTTC. The chain employs TRBV4-1 and TRBJ2-7; D possibly corresponds to TRBD2 (5 bases). V was shortened by 4 bases and J by 0 bases, with 19 bases between the two germline ends. The germline CDR1 and CDR2 sequences are MGHRA and YSYEKL. The CDR3 length is 17 residues.

The CDR3 spells CAWTLDRAGNTGELFF. The CDR3 DNA reads TGTGCCTGGACCTTAGACAGGGCTGGGAACACCGGGGAGCTGTTTTTT. V usage is TRBV30 and J usage is TRBJ2-2; 7 bases are shared with TRBD1. This CDR3 spans 16 amino acids. Germline-derived CDR1 and CDR2 are GTSNPN and SVGIG (reference sequence). V lost 4 bases to trimming and J lost 1 base; unmatched junction nucleotides: 9.

The V gene is TRBV29-1, the J gene TRBJ2-7, with TRBD1 identical over 7 bases. Looked up from germline, CDR1 is SQVTM and CDR2 is ANQGSEA. This CDR3 contains 11 residues. V was clipped by 7 bases and J by 3 bases; unmatched bases: 3. The CDR3 here is CSGGTVYEQYF. The CDR3 coding sequence is TGCAGCGGTGGGACAGTCTACGAGCAGTACTTC.

The chain uses TRBV6-6 and TRBJ1-2; 7 bases match TRBD1. The CDR3 consists of 15 residues. Germline-derived CDR1 and CDR2 are MNHNY and SVGAGI (reference sequence). V lost 2 bases and J lost 9; bases outside the gene matches: 12. In nucleotides, the CDR3 is TGTGCCAGCAGTTACCGGGATGTAGGGGGCGTGAGCTACACCTTC. Encoded protein: CASSYRDVGGVSYTF.

The J gene is TRBJ1-3, the V gene TRBV11-1; D gene uncertain. The germline CDR1 and CDR2 sequences are SGHAT and FQDESV (reference sequence). The V gene lost 1 base and the J gene lost 2 bases, with 6 bases spanning the gap. This CDR3 is built from 14 residues. The CDR3 is CASSLGTTGNTIYF. The CDR3 DNA sequence: TGTGCCAGCAGCTTAGGGACGACTGGAAACACCATATATTTT.